This T cell receptor beta chain was captured by sequencing in a study of blood T cells in healthy people across ages. Per sample, a minimum of 6.5 million PBMCs were isolated. Study results and limitations: Estimates drawn from one million T cells were deemed to understate diversity. With age, beta diversity per million T cells declined roughly linearly, significantly by about 40.

The CDR3 consists of 14 residues. V gave up 7 bases and J gave up 5 bases, with 16 bases separating them. Germline V gives CDR1 MNHNS, CDR2 SASEGT. Comments on this clonotype: What it binds is unknown.

Then a second PCR, running about 6 to 12 cycles, was carried out with a sample-barcoded 5' primer and a J-beta primer mix. Every cDNA molecule bore a tag from a template-switch adaptor containing 12 random nucleotides. TCRdb reprocessed the 5' RACE reads with MiXCR, giving one entry per CDR3 protein. This table has 1.5 million to 2 million distinct CDR3 sequences, about 35% appearing once. The sample was blood. This sequence originates from a woman aged 25 to 45 in good health. The J gene is TRBJ2-3, the V gene TRBV6-1; TRBD2 is a possible D gene (5 bases). The CDR3 nucleotides are TGTGCCAGCACCATTCTCTTCAGCGGAGATACGCAGTATTTT. Its protein is CASTILFSGDTQYF.